The present entry profiles one T cell receptor (beta chain) with its context. The CDR3 spans 13 residues. Germline CDR1 reads SGDLS; CDR2 reads YYNGEE. Trimming took 4 bases from V and 3 from J, leaving 10 bases between them. This entry belongs to a study of blood T cell repertoires in COVID-19. Whole-study context: PBMCs, B-cell-depleted T cells, or T cells were the source of the cDNA or gDNA that made up the material.

In the original analysis: From reference gene primer amplification, estimates of nucleated cell counts were derived. Method: immunoSEQ multiplex PCR; TCRdb's copy keeps in-frame clones and lacks some. V, J and clone size are taken as reported in that table, and D and trimming were inferred from the DNA itself. The data show about 250,000 clones, with about 83% seen just once and approximately 5.3% held by the top ten. This TCR derives from an older man with acute or convalescent COVID-19. The rearrangement joins TRBV9 to TRBJ1-2; weak D call: TRBD1 (5 bases). Sequencing was done on a sample of peripheral blood. The CDR3 is CASSPDTDYGYTF. CDR3 sequence (DNA): TGTGCCAGCAGCCCGGACACGGACTATGGCTACACCTTC. The full variable domain, completed using reference TRBV9 and TRBJ1-2, is DSGVTQTPKHLITATGQRVTLRCSPRSGDLSVYWYQQSLDQGLQFLIQYYNGEERAKGNILERFSAQQFPDLHSELNLSSLELGDSALYFCASSPDTDYGYTFGSGTRLTVV.